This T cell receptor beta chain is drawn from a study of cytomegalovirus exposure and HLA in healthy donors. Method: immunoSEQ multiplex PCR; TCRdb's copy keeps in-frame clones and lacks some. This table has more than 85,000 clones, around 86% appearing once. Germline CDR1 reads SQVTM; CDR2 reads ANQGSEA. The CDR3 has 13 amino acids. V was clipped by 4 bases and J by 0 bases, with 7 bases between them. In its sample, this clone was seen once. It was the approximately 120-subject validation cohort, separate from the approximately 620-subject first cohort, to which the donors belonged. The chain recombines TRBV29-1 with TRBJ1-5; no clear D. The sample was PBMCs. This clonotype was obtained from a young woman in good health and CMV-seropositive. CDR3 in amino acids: CSVGENSNQPQHF. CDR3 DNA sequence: TGCAGCGTTGGGGAGAATAGCAATCAGCCCCAGCATTTT.